A single T cell receptor beta chain is shown here with its context. A second PCR of 7 to 11 cycles used a sample-barcoded 5' primer and a J-beta primer mix. TCRdb itself ran the 5' RACE reads through MiXCR, one entry per CDR3 protein. This sample carries roughly 1.4 million distinct CDR3 sequences, around 59% of them seen once, and the ten largest clones take 6.5% to 8.5%. The data are from a study of blood T cells in healthy people across ages. Per the germline V gene, CDR1 is MGHRA and CDR2 is YSYEKL. V dropped 0 bases and J dropped 0 bases, with 9 bases sitting between them. This CDR3 spans 16 amino acids.

The sample was blood. The V call is TRBV4-1, the J call TRBJ2-1; D unclear. This TCR came from a man aged 18 to 35 in good health. The CDR3, as DNA: TGCGCCAGCAGCCAAGAGGAACCGAGCTCCTACAATGAGCAGTTCTTC. Translated, it gives CASSQEEPSSYNEQFF.